This T cell receptor (beta chain) came from a study of cytomegalovirus exposure and HLA in healthy donors. Study outcomes and limitations: An assumption of roughly uniform sequencing depth across donors underlay the presence/absence analyses.

CDR1 and CDR2 (germline): SGHTS, YDEGEE. This CDR3 region has 16 residues. PCR primers comprised 60 Vbeta and 13 Jbeta primers. Generated by immunoSEQ multiplex PCR, the TCRdb table keeps only in-frame clones and is missing some. This sample has under 200,000 clones; around 83% occur once, and the top ten carry roughly 0.73%. About this clone: Its antigen remains unknown.

The source is a woman aged 18-29 years in good health and CMV-seronegative. The source material was PBMCs. V usage is TRBV5-8 and J usage is TRBJ2-5, with 12 bases that match TRBD1. The end of the DNA aligns better with TRBJ2-7, so the J call may be wrong. Here the CDR3 DNA reads TGTGCCAGCAGCTCGGGTCCGGGACAGGGGGCTTACGAGCAGTACTTC. Protein: CASSSGPGQGAYEQYF.